A selection of T cell receptor beta chains follows, all from one sample in a study of blood T cell repertoires in COVID-19. Profiling relied on immunoSEQ multiplex PCR, and the TCRdb table lists in-frame clones only, not all of them. The sample lists about 120,000 clones, about three quarters occurring once. Sequencing input: peripheral blood. These TCRs come from a woman of 80 years or more with active or convalescent COVID-19. Both conserved end residues are part of each CDR3. The D gene is left open where the match is weak. Clone size, where shown, is once, few, many, or a class for clones that have expanded.

>TRBV5-1|-|TRBD2|TRBJ2-5|17
TGCGCCAGCAGCCCGTCCCGGACTAGCGGGAGTCAAGAGACCCAGTACTTC
CASSPSRTSGSQETQYF
>TRBV13|-|TRBD1|TRBJ2-7|14
TGTGCCAGCTTTCGCACAGGGGGCTTACATCGGCAGTACTTC
CASFRTGGLHRQYF
>TRBV10-2|few|TRBD2|TRBJ2-3|17
TGCGCCAGCAGTGAGTCGTATTGGAGCGGGAGGTACGATACGCAGTATTTT
CASSESYWSGRYDTQYF
>TRBV7-9|-|TRBD1|TRBJ2-7|14
TGTGCCAGCAGCTCTCCAGGGGGAGCCTACGAGCAGTACTTC
CASSSPGGAYEQYF
>TRBV4-1|-|-|TRBJ1-1|16
TGCGCCAGCAGCCCGATGGGGGGGCCGCGCGCCACTGAAGCTTTCTTT
CASSPMGGPRATEAFF
>TRBV27|-|-|TRBJ2-7|14
TGTGCCAGCAGCCGAGGGGGGAGGGGCTACGAGCAGTACTTC
CASSRGGRGYEQYF
>TRBV5-1|-|-|TRBJ2-2|15
TGCGCCAGCAGCCCGGACGGGGGTGGAACCGGGGAGCTGTTTTTT
CASSPDGGGTGELFF
>TRBV6-4|few|-|TRBJ1-6|13
TGTGCCAGCAGAGGACAGCCTAATTCACCCCTCCACTTT
CASRGQPNSPLHF
>TRBV28|-|TRBD1|TRBJ2-7|17
TGTGCCAGCAGTTTTCGTAGGGACAGGCGATACTACTACGAGCAGTACTTC
CASSFRRDRRYYYEQYF
>TRBV28|few|TRBD2|TRBJ2-3|17
TGTGCCAGCACACCGGGACTAGCGCGCGCTCGCACAGATACGCAGTATTTT
CASTPGLARARTDTQYF
>TRBV2|-|-|TRBJ1-6|14
TGTGCCAGCAGTGGACAGAGTTATAATTCACCCCTCCACTTT
CASSGQSYNSPLHF
>TRBV20-1|-|-|TRBJ1-5|13
TGCAGTGCTAGTGCTGGGAGGAGGCAGCCCCAGCATTTT
CSASAGRRQPQHF
>TRBV11-3|-|-|TRBJ2-1|17
TGTGCCAGCAGCTTAGATCCCACTGTAAGCTCCTACAATGAGCAGTTCTTC
CASSLDPTVSSYNEQFF
>TRBV7-7|-|-|TRBJ2-1|16
TGTGCCAGCAGCTTAGGTGGCGGGAAGAGTGCCAATGAGCAGTTCTTC
CASSLGGGKSANEQFF
>TRBV5-4|-|TRBD2|TRBJ2-3|15
TGTGCCAGCAGCTTGGAACTAGCGAGCACAGATACGCAGTATTTT
CASSLELASTDTQYF
>TRBV24-1|few|TRBD1|TRBJ2-3|15
TGTGCCACCAGTGACCCGGGACAGAGCACAGATACGCAGTATTTT
CATSDPGQSTDTQYF
>TRBV7-8|few|TRBD2|TRBJ2-7|14
TGTGCCAGCAGCTTAGTAGCGGGTATCTACGAGCAGTACTTC
CASSLVAGIYEQYF
>TRBV25-1|few|-|TRBJ2-7|14
TGTGCCAGCAGTCTAAGGGGAAATACCTACGAGCAGTACTTC
CASSLRGNTYEQYF
>TRBV18|-|-|TRBJ2-5|12
TGTGCCAGCTCACCGCAGCAAGAGACCCAGTACTTC
CASSPQQETQYF
>TRBV3-1/TRBV3-2|-|-|TRBJ2-5|13
TGTGCCAGCAGGCTATACAGGCAAGAGACCCAGTACTTC
CASRLYRQETQYF
>TRBV2|-|-|TRBJ1-2|13
TGTGCCAGCCGCATTGTGGTGGCAGTTGGCTACACCTTC
CASRIVVAVGYTF
>TRBV6-2/TRBV6-3|-|-|TRBJ1-5|16
TGTGCCAGCAGTTACTCAGGATTCAGGGCAGGTCAGCCCCAGCATTTT
CASSYSGFRAGQPQHF
>TRBV11-3|-|-|TRBJ1-1|15
TGTGCCAGCAGCCCAGGGGTAGGGATGAACACTGAAGCTTTCTTT
CASSPGVGMNTEAFF
>TRBV6-6|-|TRBD1|TRBJ2-1|15
TGTGCCAGCAACCTAGGACAGGGTGGGTACAATGAGCAGTTCTTC
CASNLGQGGYNEQFF
>TRBV4-3|-|TRBD2|TRBJ2-7|18
TGCGCCAGCAGCCAAGATATAATCCCCGCAGCGGGAAGCTACGAGCAGTACTTC
CASSQDIIPAAGSYEQYF
>TRBV5-1|-|TRBD2|TRBJ2-5|17
TGCGCCAGCAGCTTGTCCCGGACTAGCGGGAGAGTGGAGACCCAGTACTTC
CASSLSRTSGRVETQYF
>TRBV27|-|TRBD1|TRBJ2-7|16
TGTGCCAGCAGTTCGATTGCACGGACAGGGGGCCTCGAGCAGTACTTC
CASSSIARTGGLEQYF
>TRBV27|-|-|TRBJ1-5|10
TGTGCCAGCAGGGTCCTACCCCAGCATTTT
CASRVLPQHF
>TRBV9|-|TRBD1|TRBJ2-7|14
TGTGCCAGCAGCGTAGGACAGGGTATCTACGAGCAGTACTTC
CASSVGQGIYEQYF
>TRBV29-1|-|-|TRBJ1-2|13
TGCAGCGTTGAAAGCAGGGCCCGCTATGGCTACACCTTC
CSVESRARYGYTF
>TRBV4-1|-|TRBD2|TRBJ2-2|17
TGCGCCAGCAGCCAATCTAGACTAGCGGGGCCCACCGGGGAGCTGTTTTTT
CASSQSRLAGPTGELFF
>TRBV3-1/TRBV3-2|-|-|TRBJ2-7|14
TGTGCCAGCAGTCCCGCGGGGAGCTCCTACGAGCAGTACTTC
CASSPAGSSYEQYF
>TRBV25-1|-|TRBD2|TRBJ2-5|18
TGTGCCAGCAGTGGCCGGACTAGCGGGGTGAACATCCAAGAGACCCAGTACTTC
CASSGRTSGVNIQETQYF
>TRBV9|few|TRBD2|TRBJ2-1|15
TGTGCCAGCAGCGTAACCAGCGGGAACTACAATGAGCAGTTCTTC
CASSVTSGNYNEQFF
>TRBV9|-|TRBD2|TRBJ2-2|17
TGTGCCAGCAGCGTAGATTCCCCTAGCGGGAGGGCCGGGGAGCTGTTTTTT
CASSVDSPSGRAGELFF
>TRBV15|-|-|TRBJ2-7|16
TGTGCCACCAGCAGAGAACTCACGCGGGAGAGGGGGGAGCAGTACTTC
CATSRELTRERGEQYF
>TRBV5-5|-|-|TRBJ2-5|15
TGTGCCAGCAGCCCCATGGTCCTAGACCAAGAGACCCAGTACTTC
CASSPMVLDQETQYF
>TRBV18|few|-|TRBJ2-7|20
TGTGCCAGCTCACCCGACTTTGGGACCGCTTGGGCGGGACCGAACTACGAGCAGTACTTC
CASSPDFGTAWAGPNYEQYF
>TRBV5-1|-|-|TRBJ2-1|13
TGCGCCAGCAGCTTGACAGGGCACAATGAGCAGTTCTTC
CASSLTGHNEQFF
>TRBV4-2|-|TRBD1|TRBJ1-5|12
TGTGCCAGCGGGACAGGGACTGAACCCCAGCATTTT
CASGTGTEPQHF
>TRBV9|-|TRBD1|TRBJ1-1|19
TGTGCCAGCAGCGGCGGATTAGACAGGGGATTTGGCGAGAACACTGAAGCTTTCTTT
CASSGGLDRGFGENTEAFF
>TRBV5-1|-|-|TRBJ2-1|15
TGCGCCAGCAGCTCGGGGGCAACTAGCGTTGATGAGCAGTTCTTC
CASSSGATSVDEQFF
>TRBV19|-|TRBD1|TRBJ2-7|15
TGTGCCAGTAGTGTCGTCCGGGACAGGGCCTACGAGCAGTACTTC
CASSVVRDRAYEQYF
>TRBV24-1|-|-|TRBJ1-5|13
TGTGCCACCAGTGAAGGGGGCAATCAGCCCCAGCATTTT
CATSEGGNQPQHF
>TRBV29-1|-|TRBD2|TRBJ2-7|14
TGCAGCGTTGAGGCGCGGGGGGACTCCTACGAGCAGTACTTC
CSVEARGDSYEQYF
>TRBV6-6|-|TRBD1|TRBJ1-4|15
TGTGCCAGCAGGGGGGGGACAGGTCCTAATGAAAAACTGTTTTTT
CASRGGTGPNEKLFF
>TRBV18|-|-|TRBJ2-1|12
TGTGCCAGCTCGCTTATTACGGATGAGCAGTTCTTC
CASSLITDEQFF
>TRBV25-1|-|TRBD1|TRBJ1-1|13
TGTGCCAGCAGTGAAAAAGAGGGGGCAGAAGCTTTCTTT
CASSEKEGAEAFF
>TRBV15|few|TRBD1|TRBJ1-5|14
TGTGCCACCAGCCCCACAGGGGCCCGGCAGCCCCAGCATTTT
CATSPTGARQPQHF
>TRBV6-5|-|-|TRBJ2-5|13
TGTGCCAGCACCGCGGGCCCTCGAGAGACCCAGTACTTC
CASTAGPRETQYF
>TRBV2|-|-|TRBJ2-2|15
TGTGCCAGCAGTGAAGTACTAGCTTACACCGGGGAGCTGTTTTTT
CASSEVLAYTGELFF
>TRBV5-8|-|-|TRBJ2-5|13
TGTGCCAGCAGCTTGCTATCCCAAGAGACCCAGTACTTC
CASSLLSQETQYF
>TRBV6-2/TRBV6-3|-|TRBD1|TRBJ1-2|15
TGTGCCAGCAGTAAGCCGGGACAGCCTTACTATGGCTACACCTTC
CASSKPGQPYYGYTF
>TRBV18|-|-|TRBJ2-1|16
TGTGCCAGCTCACCATTTACAGGGTCAACAAACAATGAGCAGTTCTTC
CASSPFTGSTNNEQFF
>TRBV11-2|-|-|TRBJ2-3|18
TGTGCCAGCAGCTTAGTAGGTCCCGGGGGGCGTAGCACAGATACGCAGTATTTT
CASSLVGPGGRSTDTQYF